One and the same sample provided the 29 T cell receptor beta chains below, sequenced in a study of cytomegalovirus exposure and HLA in healthy donors. Vbeta (60) and Jbeta (13) primers were used in the PCR. TCRdb keeps only in-frame clones here, not all; method: immunoSEQ multiplex PCR. Altogether more than 85,000 clones are present, about 75% being singletons, with the ten largest covering 13% to 15%. The sequenced material came from PBMCs. The receptors here all came from a male donor in good health and CMV-seropositive.

The chain is built from TRBV29-1 and TRBJ2-6, with 11 bases fitting TRBD1. Germline CDR1 SQVTM, CDR2 ANQGSEA. The length of the CDR3 is 16 residues. With V trimmed by 6 bases and J by 0 bases, 4 bases remained unmatched. The CDR3 DNA reads as TGCAGCGTCTCCGGGACAGGGGGCTCTGGGGCCAACGTCCTGACTTTC. Its protein is CSVSGTGGSGANVLTF.

About this clone itself: This CDR3 is also generated by other DNA sequences in the sample. The gene calls are TRBV28 and TRBJ1-1, with TRBD1 identical over 9 bases. Germline CDR1 and CDR2: MDHEN and SYDVKM. The CDR3 loop spans 13 amino acids. V shed 6 bases and J 5 bases; nucleotides not matched to a gene: 4. In DNA form, the CDR3 reads TGTGCCAGCAGACTGACAGGGGGAACTGAAGCTTTCTTT. It yields the protein CASRLTGGTEAFF.

The chain combines TRBV7-9 with TRBJ2-1; 11 nucleotides line up with TRBD2. With V trimmed by 4 bases and J by 8 bases, 4 bases remained unmatched. CDR1 is SEHNR, CDR2 FQNEAQ, per germline (reference sequence). The CDR3 has 14 residues. The CDR3 DNA reads TGTGCCAGCAGCTCGACTAGCGGGGTGGATGAGCAGTTCTTC. Its protein product is CASSSTSGVDEQFF. Full variable domain (missing parts from reference TRBV7-9 and TRBJ2-1): DTGVSQNPRHKITKRGQNVTFRCDPISEHNRLYWYRQTLGQGPEFLTYFQNEAQLEKSRLLSDRFSAERPKGSFSTLEIQRTEQGDSAMYLCASSSTSGVDEQFFGPGTRLTVL.

This chain joins TRBV20-1 and TRBJ2-7, with D unresolved. Trimming pared 5 bases from V and 0 bases from J, leaving 5 bases between. The CDR3 has 11 amino acids. In germline, CDR1 is DFQATT, CDR2 SNEGSKA (reference sequence). Here the CDR3 reads CSAPISYEQYF. In nucleotides, the CDR3 is TGCAGTGCTCCCATCTCCTACGAGCAGTACTTC.

The rearrangement links TRBV7-2 to TRBJ1-4, with D possibly being TRBD1 (5 bases). The V gene's germline CDR1 is SGHTA and CDR2 FQGNSA. V was clipped by 0 bases and J by 7 bases, with 15 bases between them. CDR3 length: 16 residues. CDR3 sequence (DNA): TGTGCCAGCAGCTTAGCGAGCGGGGCGGGCGGTGAAAAACTGTTTTTT. Residues: CASSLASGAGGEKLFF.

The V and J genes are TRBV5-6 and TRBJ1-5; tentative D call: TRBD1 (5 bases). The germline CDR1 and CDR2 sequences are SGHDT and YYEEEE. V lost 5 bases, J lost 10 bases, and 19 bases lay in between. The CDR3 contains 14 residues. The DNA for the CDR3 is TGTGCCAGCAGTCCGGCTCAGGGAGGAGGCCCCCAGCATTTT. Amino acids: CASSPAQGGGPQHF.

This sequence joins TRBV5-4 and TRBJ2-5; D might be TRBD1 (5 bases). The J call may be faulty, since TRBJ2-7 better matches the DNA end. Germline V gene data show CDR1 as SGHNT and CDR2 as YYREEE (reference sequence). The CDR3 sequence is 15 residues long. The CDR3 reads CASSGVQGPLGEQYF. CDR3 DNA sequence: TGTGCCAGCAGCGGGGTCCAGGGCCCCTTAGGCGAGCAGTACTTC.

The chain carries TRBV10-3 and TRBJ2-5, with D hard to call. This CDR3 spans 12 amino acids. Germline loops: CDR1 ENHRY, CDR2 SYGVKD. V lost 5 bases and J 3 bases, leaving 7 bases between the germline ends. CDR3 nucleotide sequence: TGTGCCATCAGTCCCAGCGAAGAGACCCAGTACTTC. As protein: CAISPSEETQYF.

Only one count was recorded for this clone. The chain is built from TRBV5-1 and TRBJ2-1; D may be TRBD2 (6 bases). The V gene lost 3 bases and the J gene lost 10 bases, with 17 bases spanning the gap. Germline CDR1 is SGHRS and CDR2 is YFSETQ. The CDR3 runs to 14 residues. The CDR3 DNA follows: TGCGCCAGCAGCTGGGGGGACCCTGCCGCCGAGCAGTTCTTC. This sequence encodes CASSWGDPAAEQFF.

This sequence joins TRBV19 and TRBJ1-5, with 9 bases fitting TRBD1. Germline trimming cut 7 bases from V and 3 bases from J; bases unmatched to any gene: 13. The length of the CDR3 is 17 residues. Germline V gene data show CDR1 as LNHDA and CDR2 as SQIVND (reference sequence). CDR3 loop: CASTLPGQGSFNQPQHF. The CDR3 DNA follows: TGTGCCAGTACCCTCCCCGGACAGGGGTCCTTCAATCAGCCCCAGCATTTT.

The V call is TRBV28, the J call TRBJ2-7; 10 bases agree with TRBD1. V gave up 5 bases and J gave up 12 bases; unmatched junction bases: 13. This CDR3 comprises 14 residues. From germline, CDR1 is MDHEN and CDR2 SYDVKM. The CDR3 bases are TGTGCCAGCAGTCGTTTGACAGGGGGCGAAGGGGTGTACTTC. This codes for CASSRLTGGEGVYF.

The rearrangement uses TRBV7-9 and TRBJ1-2; a possible D gene is TRBD1 (5 bases). This CDR3 contains 14 residues. CDR1 SEHNR and CDR2 FQNEAQ come from the germline V gene (reference sequence). Trimming took off 5 bases at V and 7 bases at J, with 17 bases between the two ends. CDR3 nucleotide sequence: TGTGCCAGCAGCCGAGAATTGACAGTCGCTGGCTACACCTTC. This codes for CASSRELTVAGYTF. The whole variable domain, filled in from reference TRBV7-9 and TRBJ1-2, reads DTGVSQNPRHKITKRGQNVTFRCDPISEHNRLYWYRQTLGQGPEFLTYFQNEAQLEKSRLLSDRFSAERPKGSFSTLEIQRTEQGDSAMYLCASSRELTVAGYTFGSGTRLTVV.

The chain couples TRBV5-4 to TRBJ2-7, with D possibly matching TRBD2 (7 bases). From germline, CDR1 is SGHNT and CDR2 YYREEE (reference sequence). V was shortened by 3 bases and J by 4 bases, with 20 bases between the two germline ends. The CDR3 has 16 residues. The CDR3 protein is CASSWGGGTALYEQYF. DNA of the CDR3: TGTGCCAGCAGCTGGGGGGGCGGGACTGCCCTATACGAGCAGTACTTC.

The chain is built from TRBV5-4 and TRBJ2-3, with 7 bases matching TRBD1. This CDR3 has 15 residues. Germline CDR1 SGHNT, CDR2 YYREEE (reference sequence). V lost 3 bases and J lost 5; bases outside the gene matches: 9. In DNA, the CDR3 is TGTGCCAGCAGCTCCAGCCTCAGACAGGGAGATACGCAGTATTTT. Translated, it gives CASSSSLRQGDTQYF.

CDR3 protein: CSVGPTSGGADTQYF. The CDR3 coding sequence is TGCAGCGTTGGCCCCACTAGCGGGGGGGCAGATACGCAGTATTTT. V and J are TRBV29-1 and TRBJ2-3; 13 bases are a match to TRBD2. V was clipped by 4 bases and J by 4 bases; unmatched bases: 5. Germline CDR1 SQVTM, CDR2 ANQGSEA. This CDR3 has 15 residues.

The J gene is TRBJ1-1, the V gene TRBV10-3; D perhaps matches TRBD1 (5 bases). V lost 0 bases and J 0 bases, leaving 8 bases between the germline ends. Germline V gives CDR1 ENHRY, CDR2 SYGVKD. The CDR3 spans 15 residues. CDR3 amino acids: CAISESGAVNTEAFF. DNA of the CDR3: TGTGCCATCAGTGAGTCAGGGGCGGTGAACACTGAAGCTTTCTTT.

This chain connects TRBV11-2 to TRBJ2-7, with D possibly TRBD1 on 6 matching bases. Germline CDR1 is SGHAT and CDR2 is FQNNGV. Between the trimmed V and J ends, which lost 1 base and 3 bases, there was a span of 13 bases. This CDR3 region has 15 residues. CDR3 sequence reads: CASSLAGTRIYEQYF. CDR3 coding DNA: TGTGCCAGCAGCTTAGCCGGGACACGAATCTACGAGCAGTACTTC. Using reference TRBV11-2 and TRBJ2-7 for the parts outside the CDR3, the full variable domain is EAGVAQSPRYKIIEKRQSVAFWCNPISGHATLYWYQQILGQGPKLLIQFQNNGVVDDSQLPKDRFSAERLKGVDSTLKIQPAKLEDSAVYLCASSLAGTRIYEQYFGPGTRLTVT.

This clone was seen only once. The chain links TRBV5-4 to TRBJ1-2, with a tentative D call TRBD1 (6 bases). Germline V CDR1 and CDR2: SGHNT, YYREEE (reference sequence). CDR3 length equals 13 residues. Trimming stripped 4 bases from V and 5 bases from J, with 12 bases between. The CDR3 reads CASSHPDRYGYTF. The CDR3 DNA follows: TGTGCCAGCAGCCATCCGGACAGATATGGCTACACCTTC.

The V call is TRBV25-1, the J call TRBJ2-3; perhaps TRBD2 as D (5 bases). Germline assignment: CDR1 MGHDK and CDR2 SYGVNS. The CDR3 extends over 14 amino acids. Trimming stripped 6 bases from V and 4 bases from J, with 14 bases between. This CDR3 reads CASSTGSQADTQYF. CDR3 DNA sequence: TGTGCCAGCAGCACGGGGAGCCAGGCAGATACGCAGTATTTT.

This chain connects TRBV5-1 to TRBJ2-7; D is unclear. This CDR3 is built from 17 residues. Per the germline V gene, CDR1 is SGHRS and CDR2 is YFSETQ. Trimming cost V 1 base and J 0 bases, with 17 bases left between them. The CDR3 sequence is CASSLLHRNGPSYEQYF. The DNA of the CDR3 is TGCGCCAGCAGCTTGCTACACCGAAATGGGCCCTCCTACGAGCAGTACTTC.

Points on this clone: An end of the junction differs from the germline gene, which may be a read error. V and J are TRBV7-9 and TRBJ1-2; D is possibly TRBD1 (6 bases). The CDR3 has 14 amino acids. Germline loops: CDR1 SEHNR, CDR2 FQNEAQ (reference sequence). The CDR3 DNA reads TGTGCCAGCAGCCCCCGGACAGAGAACTATGACTACACCTTC. Its protein is CASSPRTENYDYTF.

This clone was picked up a small number of times. The J gene is TRBJ1-4, the V gene TRBV4-3; weak D call: TRBD1 (5 bases). This CDR3 comprises 15 residues. V gave up 0 bases and J gave up 10 bases, with 15 bases separating them. Germline V gene lookup returns CDR1 LGHNA and CDR2 YSLEER. This CDR3 is CASSQDRDLGGKLFF. The DNA of the CDR3 is TGCGCCAGCAGCCAAGACCGGGACTTGGGGGGAAAACTGTTTTTT.

V gene TRBV12-5 combines with J gene TRBJ2-5; TRBD1 might be the D (6 bases). Trimming took off 6 bases at V and 5 bases at J, with 10 bases between the two ends. The CDR3 sequence is 12 residues long. Germline values: CDR1 LGHNT, CDR2 FRNRAP. The CDR3 DNA reads TGTGCTAGTGGAGCAGGGGTGGAGACCCAGTACTTC. The encoded protein is CASGAGVETQYF.

The chain joins TRBV4-2 to TRBJ1-6, with TRBD1 identical over 9 bases. The CDR3 extends over 20 amino acids. CDR1 and CDR2 from the germline V gene are LGHNA and YNFKEQ. V shed 0 bases and J 0 bases; nucleotides not matched to a gene: 9. The CDR3 bases are TGTGCCAGCAGCCAAGATTTAGAGACAGGGGGGAGCTCCTATAATTCACCCCTCCACTTT. The encoded protein is CASSQDLETGGSSYNSPLHF.

This clone was seen repeatedly, ten times or more. The CDR3 nucleotides read TGCGCCAGCAGCCAAGGTCAGGGGGCGACGAACACTGAAGCTTTCTTT. Encoded protein: CASSQGQGATNTEAFF. This chain uses TRBV4-1 with TRBJ1-1; 8 nucleotides match TRBD1. The trim removed 1 base at V and 1 base at J, leaving 5 bases unmatched. The CDR3 runs to 16 residues. Germline CDR1 reads MGHRA; CDR2 reads YSYEKL.

V usage is TRBV5-4 and J usage is TRBJ2-7, with 10 positions matching TRBD2. Germline V gene lookup returns CDR1 SGHNT and CDR2 YYREEE (reference sequence). There are 16 residues in the CDR3. Trimming at V came to 3 bases and at J to 2 bases, leaving 8 bases not matched to a gene. The CDR3 DNA reads as TGTGCCAGCAGCTCGGGGGGACTAGCGTTGCCCTACGAGCAGTACTTC. This encodes CASSSGGLALPYEQYF. The variable domain in full, completed from reference TRBV5-4 and TRBJ2-7, reads ETGVTQSPTHLIKTRGQQVTLRCSSQSGHNTVSWYQQALGQGPQFIFQYYREEENGRGNFPPRFSGLQFPNYSSELNVNALELDDSALYLCASSSGGLALPYEQYFGPGTRLTVT.

This chain joins TRBV10-2 and TRBJ1-5; TRBD1 aligns across 9 bases. Germline V gene data show CDR1 as WSHSY and CDR2 as SAAADI. This CDR3 is 17 amino acids long. V lost 0 bases to trimming and J lost 7 bases; unmatched junction nucleotides: 10. The CDR3 DNA is TGCGCCAGCAGTGAGTCGACTCTGGGGACAGGGAGGCAGCCCCAGCATTTT. This codes for CASSESTLGTGRQPQHF.

This clone was seen just once. The genes are TRBV11-2 and TRBJ2-5; 7 bases map to TRBD2. J lost 5 bases, V lost 3 bases, and 3 bases had no gene match. This CDR3 contains 13 residues. The germline CDR1 and CDR2 sequences are SGHAT and FQNNGV. The CDR3 DNA is TGTGCCAGCAGCTTGGGGAGGGACGAGACCCAGTACTTC. Protein: CASSLGRDETQYF.

J is TRBJ1-6 and V is TRBV6-1; D perhaps matches TRBD1 (6 bases). V was cut by 3 bases and J by 7 bases, with 13 bases left in between. The CDR3 is 15 amino acids. The germline V gene has CDR1 MNHNS and CDR2 SASEGT. CDR3 protein: CASSDEGQGNSPLHF. CDR3 sequence (DNA): TGTGCCAGCAGTGATGAGGGACAAGGAAATTCACCCCTCCACTTT.